This T cell receptor beta chain was documented in a study of beta chain features in type 1 diabetes. Overall study findings and caveats: Cells carrying high TCR expression could end up over-represented when cDNA is sequenced. Type 1 diabetes patients showed fewer insertions and more deletions at VDJ junctions. Type 1 diabetes patients had TCRB CDR3s that were shorter (moderately but significantly so) in all four CD4+ subsets. Shorter templates might be favored by PCR, and equally so in patients and in controls.

About this clone: Its cognate antigen is unknown.

The investigators reverse transcribed all of the isolated RNA, so they sequenced expressed TCRB transcripts. The study sequenced naive, central memory and regulatory T cell samples to an average of around 3.5 million reads. TCRdb's copy holds only in-frame clones and misses some; the assay was immunoSEQ multiplex PCR. This table has under 200,000 clones, 10% appearing once. The germline V gene encodes CDR1 MGHRA and CDR2 YSYEKL. The V and J ends lost 3 bases and 5 bases, in that order; junction bases with no gene match: 2. There are 13 residues in the CDR3. Material: central memory CD4+ T cells from blood. The chain recombines TRBV4-1 with TRBJ2-7, with 9 bases aligning to TRBD1. The receptor's source is a man younger than 40 with type 1 diabetes. CDR3 nucleotide sequence: TGCGCCAGCAGCCACCGGGACAGGGACGAGCAGTACTTC. Its protein is CASSHRDRDEQYF.